A selection of T cell receptor beta chains follows, all from one sample in a study of T cells after yellow fever vaccination. One entry per CDR3 protein results from TCRdb running MiXCR on the 5' RACE reads. This sample has about 120,000 distinct CDR3 sequences; more than 7.5% occur once, and the top ten carry 25%. This material consisted of CD8+ T cells sorted from PBMCs, taken 45 days after the yellow fever booster vaccination. These receptors all stem from a man younger than 45 who received the YFV17D yellow fever vaccine. The CDR3 runs from the conserved cysteine through the conserved F or W. D genes are given only for firm matches. Not all rows give a size; the values are once, few, many and, for expanded clones, a class.

d_call	j_call	clone_size	v_call	cdr3_length	cdr3_nt	cdr3_aa
-	TRBJ2-1	many	TRBV7-9	15	TGTGCCAGCAGTTACCTAGAGGGATCTCACAATGAGCAGTTCTTC	CASSYLEGSHNEQFF
-	TRBJ2-1	many	TRBV18	14	TGTGCCAGCTCACCAGAGCGCCACGGATATGAGCAGTTCTTC	CASSPERHGYEQFF
-	TRBJ2-2	many	TRBV6-4	13	TGTGCCAGCAGTGGGGACAACACCGGGGAGCTGTTTTTT	CASSGDNTGELFF
-	TRBJ2-3	-	TRBV10-1	15	TGCGCCAGCCCTCCGGACGGAGCTGAACTAGATACGCAGTATTTT	CASPPDGAELDTQYF
TRBD1	TRBJ2-7	many	TRBV7-9	14	TGTGCCAGCAGCTTAGCGGACAGGGGTCACGAGCAGTACTTC	CASSLADRGHEQYF
-	TRBJ2-1	-	TRBV11-3	13	TGTGCCAGCAGCTTCCGGCAGGGCAATGAGCAGTTCTTC	CASSFRQGNEQFF
TRBD2	TRBJ2-1	many	TRBV6-2/TRBV6-3	14	TGTGCCAGCAGTCCCGGGACTAGCGGCAATGAGCAGTTCTTC	CASSPGTSGNEQFF
-	TRBJ1-1	many	TRBV11-2	13	TGTGCCAGCAGCTTAGAGACGCACACTGAAGCTTTCTTT	CASSLETHTEAFF
-	TRBJ2-1	many	TRBV9	11	TGTGCCAGCAGCGCCGCAGGTGAGCAGTTCTTC	CASSAAGEQFF
-	TRBJ2-2	many	TRBV20-1	12	TGCAGTGTCCCCCAGGGGACCGGGGAGCTGTTTTTT	CSVPQGTGELFF
-	TRBJ2-7	many	TRBV20-1	13	TGCAGTGCTAGACTAGCGAGCACCTACGAGCAGTACTTC	CSARLASTYEQYF
TRBD2	TRBJ2-5	few	TRBV12-3/TRBV12-4	13	TGTGCCACAAGCGGGAGTGGTCAAGAGACCCAGTACTTC	CATSGSGQETQYF
-	TRBJ2-1	-	TRBV4-1	15	TGCGCCAGCAGCCAAGTCAAGGGTCTAGCCAATGAGCAGTTCTTC	CASSQVKGLANEQFF
-	TRBJ2-7	once	TRBV4-1	14	TGCGCCAGCAGCCAAGCCTTAGGGGTTAGGGAGCAGTACTTC	CASSQALGVREQYF
-	TRBJ2-2	-	TRBV4-1	16	TGCGCCAGCAGCCAGGGACCGGGACTTAACACCGGGGAGCTGTTTTTT	CASSQGPGLNTGELFF
-	TRBJ2-7	many	TRBV27	15	TGTGCCAGCAGTCCCCACCCGGAGCAAACCTACGAGCAGTACTTC	CASSPHPEQTYEQYF
TRBD1	TRBJ2-7	many	TRBV20-1	13	TGCAGTGTTTCTCCTGGGACAGGGAGCGAGCAGTACTTC	CSVSPGTGSEQYF
TRBD1	TRBJ1-2	-	TRBV19	12	TGTGCCACCCGAGAAGGGGGCGGAGGCTACACCTTC	CATREGGGGYTF